These 17 T cell receptor beta chains were sequenced from one sample in a study of control samples from healthy donors and cancer patients. The method was immunoSEQ multiplex PCR; TCRdb's version includes in-frame clones alone and lacks a portion of them. Of around 160,000 clones in the sample, 93% were seen once. Input material: blood. Source of these receptors: a man aged 18 to 30 in good health.

This chain uses TRBV4-1 with TRBJ2-1; no definite D call. The CDR3 is 13 residues long. Trimming removed 1 base from V and 6 bases from J, with 7 bases in between. Germline lookup yields CDR1 MGHRA and CDR2 YSYEKL. CDR3 residues: CASSQGAANEQFF. As DNA, the CDR3 is TGCGCCAGCAGCCAAGGGGCTGCCAATGAGCAGTTCTTC.

V is TRBV3-1 (or the pseudogene TRBV3-2) and J is TRBJ2-1, with no clear D. The CDR3 covers 15 residues. In germline, CDR1 is LGHDT, CDR2 YNNKEL (reference sequence). V lost 5 bases, J lost 0 bases, and 11 bases lay in between. The chain's CDR3 is CASSFKPNSYNEQFF. The DNA of the CDR3 is TGTGCCAGCAGCTTCAAGCCAAACTCCTACAATGAGCAGTTCTTC.

This chain connects TRBV7-8 to TRBJ1-2, with D possibly TRBD1 on 5 matching bases. V lost 4 bases and J lost 5, with 11 bases in between. CDR1 is SGHVS and CDR2 is FQNEAQ in the germline V gene. The CDR3 has 13 amino acids. The CDR3, as DNA: TGTGCCAGCAGCTGGGGGGGATCTTATGGCTACACCTTC. Protein product: CASSWGGSYGYTF.

The chain combines TRBV24-1 with TRBJ1-5; 11 bases match TRBD1. V was pared by 3 bases and J by 3 bases, with 9 bases of the junction left unmatched. CDR1 KGHDR and CDR2 SFDVKD come from the germline V gene. CDR3 length: 18 residues. The CDR3 nucleotides are TGTGCCACCAGTGATCTTGAAAGGACAGGGGGCTACAATCAGCCCCAGCATTTT. It encodes CATSDLERTGGYNQPQHF.

This clone was observed a single time. This sequence joins TRBV3-1 (or the pseudogene TRBV3-2) and TRBJ2-1; 11 bases agree with TRBD2. Germline lookup yields CDR1 LGHDT and CDR2 YNNKEL (reference sequence). The CDR3 sequence is 17 residues long. V lost 3 bases, J lost 0 bases, and 4 bases stayed unmatched. As DNA, the CDR3 is TGTGCCAGCAGCCAGAAGGGACTAGCGGCCTCCTACAATGAGCAGTTCTTC. Translating it yields CASSQKGLAASYNEQFF.

The chain is built from TRBV19 and TRBJ2-3, with D uncertain. V was shortened by 1 base and J by 7 bases, with 9 bases between the two germline ends. Per the germline V gene, CDR1 is LNHDA and CDR2 is SQIVND (reference sequence). The CDR3 extends over 13 amino acids. The CDR3 here is CASSIVSGHTQYF. Here the CDR3 DNA reads TGTGCCAGTAGTATAGTTTCAGGCCATACGCAGTATTTT. The whole variable domain, remainder taken from reference TRBV19 and TRBJ2-3, is DGGITQSPKYLFRKEGQNVTLSCEQNLNHDAMYWYRQDPGQGLRLIYYSQIVNDFQKGDIAEGYSVSREKKESFPLTVTSAQKNPTAFYLCASSIVSGHTQYFGPGTRLTVL.

J is TRBJ2-7 and V is TRBV25-1, with 7 bases that match TRBD2. CDR1 is MGHDK and CDR2 is SYGVNS in the germline V gene. V trimming: 0 bases; J trimming: 7 bases; junction bases outside the gene matches: 12. CDR3 length: 16 residues. In nucleotides, the CDR3 is TGTGCCAGCAGTGAATATCAAGGACTAGGTCGGAGGGAGCAGTACTTC. This encodes CASSEYQGLGRREQYF.

Only one count was recorded for this clone. The chain joins TRBV29-1 to TRBJ1-1; D unclear. This CDR3 is 14 amino acids long. Trimming took off 7 bases at V and 0 bases at J, with 15 bases between the two ends. Germline-derived CDR1 and CDR2 are SQVTM and ANQGSEA. As DNA, the CDR3 is TGCAGCGCATCAATAGCGGCAATGAACACTGAAGCTTTCTTT. This encodes CSASIAAMNTEAFF.

A note on this clone: An end of the junction differs from the germline gene, which may be a read error. The V and J genes are TRBV7-7 and TRBJ2-5, with 14 positions matching TRBD2. The CDR3 runs 17 residues. In germline, CDR1 is SSHAT, CDR2 FNYEAQ (reference sequence). The CDR3 coding sequence is TGTGCTAGCAGCGGAGGGACTAGCGGGGGCCTCCGGGAGACCCAGTACTTC. Protein: CASSGGTSGGLRETQYF. The full variable domain, completed using reference TRBV7-7 and TRBJ2-5, is GAGVSQSPRYKVTKRGQDVTLRCDPISSHATLYWYQQALGQGPEFLTYFNYEAQPDKSGLPSDRFSAERPEGSISTLTIQRTEQRDSAMYRCASSGGTSGGLRETQYFGPGTRLLVL.

The J gene is TRBJ2-5, the V gene TRBV7-9, with TRBD2 as a possible D gene (5 bases). Germline CDR1 reads SEHNR; CDR2 reads FQNEAQ (reference sequence). The V end was cut by 5 bases, the J end by 2 bases, with 21 bases between. The CDR3 is 17 residues long. The CDR3 DNA sequence: TGTGCCAGCAGCAAGCCCGGATCCGGACTCAAACAAGAGACCCAGTACTTC. Amino acid sequence: CASSKPGSGLKQETQYF.

The chain recombines TRBV7-9 with TRBJ1-1; D possibly corresponds to TRBD1 (5 bases). V lost 4 bases and J 2 bases, leaving 14 bases between the germline ends. The germline V gene encodes CDR1 SEHNR and CDR2 FQNEAQ (reference sequence). The CDR3 is made up of 15 amino acids. CDR3 sequence reads: CASSWEGGANTEAFF. The DNA of the CDR3 is TGTGCCAGCAGCTGGGAGGGCGGGGCAAACACTGAAGCTTTCTTT.

Concerning this clone itself: Relative to the germline gene, one junction end is altered; a read error may explain this. V usage is TRBV7-2 and J usage is TRBJ2-4, with TRBD2 identical over 13 bases. Germline V gene sequence: CDR1 SGHTA, CDR2 FQGNSA. The CDR3 totals 13 residues. CDR3 DNA: TGTGCCAGCAGCTTAGACCCGACTAGCGGGAGGTGCTTC. This translates into CASSLDPTSGRCF.

The chain combines TRBV3-1 (or the pseudogene TRBV3-2) with TRBJ1-1, with D unresolved. The germline gives CDR1 LGHDT, CDR2 YNNKEL (reference sequence). With 6 bases removed from V and 2 bases from J, the gap between germline ends came to 16 bases. The CDR3 runs to 15 residues. CDR3: CASRREGLKNTEAFF. In DNA form, the CDR3 reads TGTGCCAGCAGGAGGGAGGGTCTGAAAAACACTGAAGCTTTCTTT.

This chain links TRBV18 with TRBJ2-7; D is unclear. This CDR3 has 14 amino acids. The germline gives CDR1 KGHSH, CDR2 LQKENI. V was trimmed by 2 bases and J by 5 bases, leaving 13 bases between them. The CDR3 DNA follows: TGTGCCAGCTCACCAAAAGTCTCCGCACACGAGCAGTACTTC. This encodes CASSPKVSAHEQYF.

This rearrangement joins TRBV29-1 to TRBJ2-1; 9 bases align to TRBD1. In germline, CDR1 is SQVTM, CDR2 ANQGSEA. The CDR3 consists of 14 residues. The V and J ends lost 6 bases and 6 bases, in that order; junction bases with no gene match: 9. DNA of the CDR3: TGCAGCGTCCTCGGGGACAGGGATGGCAATGAGCAGTTCTTC. Protein: CSVLGDRDGNEQFF.

J is TRBJ2-1 and V is TRBV7-8; D is undetermined. Trimming removed 0 bases from V and 8 bases from J, with 5 bases in between. Germline V gene sequence: CDR1 SGHVS, CDR2 FQNEAQ. The CDR3 consists of 12 residues. This chain's CDR3 is CASSLALDEQFF. The CDR3 region has the DNA TGTGCCAGCAGCTTAGCGTTGGATGAGCAGTTCTTC. Complete variable domain (other parts from reference TRBV7-8 and TRBJ2-1): GAGVSQSPRYKVAKRGQDVALRCDPISGHVSLFWYQQALGQGPEFLTYFQNEAQLDKSGLPSDRFFAERPEGSVSTLKIQRTQQEDSAVYLCASSLALDEQFFGPGTRLTVL.

The chain has TRBV18 and TRBJ1-5; weak D call: TRBD1 (6 bases). CDR1 is KGHSH and CDR2 is LQKENI in the germline V gene. This CDR3 region has 17 residues. V lost 5 bases, J lost 4 bases, and 21 bases lay in between. CDR3 nucleotides: TGTGCCAGCTCATACCGGGACATACGAGCGGGGAATCAGCCCCAGCATTTT. Its protein is CASSYRDIRAGNQPQHF.